This TCR beta chain originates from a study of blood T cells in healthy people across ages. On this clonotype itself: Its specificity is not known.

The trim removed 4 bases at V and 1 base at J, leaving 10 bases unmatched. The V gene's germline CDR1 is SGHTS and CDR2 YDEGEE. The CDR3 spans 16 residues. General study findings and limits: Fewer expanded clones and more diversity marked long-lived versus aged donors. Correlation between TCR beta diversity and naive T cell percentage was strong.

A second roughly 7 to 12 cycle PCR used barcoded and J-beta primers. MiXCR, applied by TCRdb to the 5' RACE reads, yields one record per CDR3 protein. The sample lists around 1,700,000 distinct CDR3 sequences, 28% occurring once. Healthy Caucasian individuals from Russia aged about 6 to 90 were enrolled as donors. V and J are TRBV5-8 and TRBJ2-5; 7 nucleotides line up with TRBD1. The receptor was isolated from a woman aged 25 to 45 in good health. The sequenced sample was blood. CDR3 sequence reads: CASSLGTGVVQETQYF. The DNA for the CDR3 is TGTGCCAGCAGCCTCGGCACAGGGGTCGTCCAAGAGACCCAGTACTTC. Full variable domain (rest looked up from reference TRBV5-8 and TRBJ2-5): EAGVTQSPTHLIKTRGQQATLRCSPISGHTSVYWYQQALGLGLQFLLWYDEGEERNRGNFPPRFSGRQFPNYSSELNVNALELEDSALYLCASSLGTGVVQETQYFGPGTRLLVL.